These 13 T cell receptor beta chains were sequenced from one sample in a study of beta chain features in type 1 diabetes. Expressed TCRB transcripts got sequenced, as all isolated RNA was reverse transcribed. The assay was immunoSEQ multiplex PCR, and TCRdb's table has in-frame clones only and misses some. This sample has under 45,000 clones, with about half found just once. The sequencing input was stem cell memory CD4+ T cells from blood. Receptor source: a woman aged 25-40 years in good health.

A remark on this clone: The junction departs from germline at one end; a sequencing error may be responsible. The sample holds other DNA sequences that translate to the same CDR3. This chain joins TRBV2 and TRBJ2-7, with D uncertain. The V gene's germline CDR1 is SNHLY and CDR2 FYNNEI. CDR3 length equals 12 residues. CDR3 protein: CASSPFTYEQYF. The CDR3 DNA follows: TGTGCCAGCAGTCCTTTTACCTACGAACAGTACTTC.

The chain links TRBV27 to TRBJ2-7, with TRBD2 as a possible D gene (6 bases). Trimming left V 4 bases short and J 3 bases short, with 16 bases between. Germline V gene lookup returns CDR1 MNHEY and CDR2 SMNVEV (reference sequence). The CDR3 has 15 residues. The CDR3 DNA follows: TGTGCCAGCAGTTCCCCCTCCGGAGGGAACTACGAGCAGTACTTC. It is translated as CASSSPSGGNYEQYF.

In its sample, this clone was seen a few times. CDR3 bases: TGTGCCAGCAGCCCGAGACTAGGTTACGAGCAGTACTTC. It encodes CASSPRLGYEQYF. This chain joins TRBV28 and TRBJ2-7, with D perhaps TRBD2 (6 bases). Trimming shortened V by 6 bases and J by 4 bases, and 13 bases separated the two germline ends. CDR3 length: 13 amino acids. Germline values: CDR1 MDHEN, CDR2 SYDVKM.

Only one count was recorded for this clone. V usage is TRBV5-1 and J usage is TRBJ2-5, with 11 bases aligning to TRBD2. CDR3 length equals 15 residues. The V gene end was trimmed by 3 bases and the J gene end by 3 bases; junction bases not matched to a gene: 4. From germline, CDR1 is SGHRS and CDR2 YFSETQ. CDR3: CASSSGTSGKETQYF. The CDR3 nucleotides are TGCGCCAGCAGCTCCGGGACTAGCGGAAAAGAGACCCAGTACTTC.

This sequence joins TRBV6-5 and TRBJ2-2; perhaps TRBD2 as D (5 bases). The CDR3 loop spans 15 amino acids. Trimming took off 2 bases at V and 0 bases at J, with 7 bases between the two ends. CDR1 and CDR2 from the germline V gene are MNHEY and SVGAGI. The CDR3 loop reads CASSYDYSNTGELFF. DNA of the CDR3: TGTGCCAGCAGTTACGACTATTCGAACACCGGGGAGCTGTTTTTT.

CDR3 DNA: TGTGCCAGCAGCTTGGCGGGATGGGAGACCCAGTACTTC. Encoded protein: CASSLAGWETQYF. The J gene is TRBJ2-5, the V gene TRBV7-9; D may be TRBD2 (6 bases). V was trimmed by 3 bases and J by 5 bases, leaving 10 bases between them. Germline V lookup: CDR1 SEHNR, CDR2 FQNEAQ (reference sequence). The CDR3 has 13 amino acids.

This chain links TRBV7-2 with TRBJ1-2; D possibly corresponds to TRBD1 (5 bases). Germline CDR1 reads SGHTA; CDR2 reads FQGNSA. The CDR3 runs to 14 residues. V gave up 4 bases and J gave up 8 bases, with 17 bases separating them. The CDR3 DNA is TGTGCCAGCAGCTCCCGCCTAGGGGATCAAGGCTACACCTTC. This codes for CASSSRLGDQGYTF.

The V and J genes are TRBV14 and TRBJ2-7, with D hard to call. Trimming stripped 4 bases from V and 3 bases from J, with 13 bases between. The CDR3 is made up of 14 amino acids. Germline lookup yields CDR1 SGHDN and CDR2 FVKESK. The CDR3 coding sequence is TGTGCCAGCAGCCTACAATCCAGGTACTACGAGCAGTACTTC. As protein: CASSLQSRYYEQYF. The whole variable domain, filled in from reference TRBV14 and TRBJ2-7, reads EAGVTQFPSHSVIEKGQTVTLRCDPISGHDNLYWYRRVMGKEIKFLLHFVKESKQDESGMPNNRFLAERTGGTYSTLKVQPAELEDSGVYFCASSLQSRYYEQYFGPGTRLTVT.

V gene TRBV7-2 combines with J gene TRBJ2-7; tentative D call: TRBD2 (6 bases). This CDR3 is built from 14 residues. Germline-derived CDR1 and CDR2 are SGHTA and FQGNSA. The V gene lost 5 bases and the J gene lost 0 bases, with 11 bases spanning the gap. This CDR3 is CASSRGTASYEQYF. The DNA for the CDR3 is TGTGCCAGCAGCCGCGGGACGGCCTCCTACGAGCAGTACTTC.

J is TRBJ1-5 and V is TRBV28; D is possibly TRBD1 (6 bases). V gave up 2 bases and J gave up 1 base, with 9 bases separating them. The CDR3 runs to 15 residues. Germline V CDR1 and CDR2: MDHEN, SYDVKM. This CDR3 reads CASSLIQGSNQPQHF. For the CDR3, the DNA is TGTGCCAGCAGTTTAATTCAGGGGAGCAATCAGCCCCAGCATTTT.

Of note for this clone: One end of the junction varies from germline; a read error may be responsible. This chain links TRBV6-5 with TRBJ1-5; TRBD1 might be the D (6 bases). Germline V gives CDR1 MNHEY, CDR2 SVGAGI. This CDR3 spans 14 amino acids. The CDR3 nucleotides read TGTGCCAGCAGTTACGACAGGAACAATCGGCCCCAGCATTTT. It is translated as CASSYDRNNRPQHF.

The J gene is TRBJ2-6, the V gene TRBV27; D gene ambiguous. The CDR3 spans 15 residues. In germline, CDR1 is MNHEY, CDR2 SMNVEV (reference sequence). The V end was cut by 2 bases, the J end by 1 base, with 6 bases between. CDR3 DNA: TGTGCCAGCAGTTTAGTCCTATCTGGGGCCAACGTCCTGACTTTC. Translated: CASSLVLSGANVLTF.

The V gene is TRBV6-5, the J gene TRBJ1-4; 7 nucleotides align to TRBD1. Losses at the gene ends were 6 bases for V and 7 bases for J; bases not matched to a gene: 8. CDR3 size: 14 residues. Germline CDR1 and CDR2: MNHEY and SVGAGI. The CDR3 here is CASSSGQEGEKLFF. The CDR3 DNA follows: TGTGCCAGCAGCTCCGGACAGGAGGGTGAAAAACTGTTTTTT.